This TCR beta chain was found in a study of cytomegalovirus exposure and HLA in healthy donors. Study-level points and caveats: V- and J-gene trimming of TCR beta was linked (in a later analysis) to a missense DCLRE1C variant.

A word on this clone: The antigen is undetermined.

Per the germline V gene, CDR1 is SGDLS and CDR2 is YYNGEE. The CDR3 length is 14 residues. V lost 4 bases to trimming and J lost 4 bases; unmatched junction nucleotides: 6. PCR involved 60 Vbeta and 13 Jbeta primers. Assay: immunoSEQ multiplex PCR; the TCRdb copy retains only in-frame clones and omits some. Among around 130,000 clones listed, 8.5% to 9% were seen once. The V call is TRBV9, the J call TRBJ2-3; TRBD1 agrees at 7 bases. Sequences were obtained from PBMCs. This sequence was found in a woman in her thirties or forties in good health and CMV-seropositive. CDR3 DNA sequence: TGTGCCAGCAGCCCTCGACAGGGACCAGATACGCAGTATTTT. It specifies CASSPRQGPDTQYF.